This T cell receptor (beta chain) was identified during a study of CD8+ T cells in alopecia areata. As for the study in general: In an open-label trial, patients got 5 to 10 mg tofacitinib twice daily. Percent affected scalp area, the SALT score, rated treated patients' severity.

On this clone: Antigen unknown.

In germline, CDR1 is LNHDA, CDR2 SQIVND (reference sequence). The CDR3 covers 13 residues. V lost 4 bases and J 2 bases, leaving 9 bases between the germline ends. As to treatment: oral pan-JAK inhibitor, 5-10 mg twice daily. Lesional scalp punch biopsies and peripheral blood came from alopecia areata patients. Findings and caveats of the study: There were many expanded lesional clones persisting in scalp and blood during tofacitinib.

Investigators isolated RNA and reverse transcribed it into cDNA to act as the sequencing template. Clones were read by immunoSEQ multiplex PCR, and TCRdb kept only the in-frame ones, dropping some. The sample holds roughly 150,000 clones; about 59% are singletons and the top ten take approximately 16%. The sequence derives from a human donor with alopecia areata. The source was CD8+ T cells sorted from blood, collected at week 4, from a patient treated with tofacitinib. The chain has TRBV19 and TRBJ2-7, with no clear D. The CDR3 DNA reads as TGTGCCAGTAGTAGGAGACCCACCTACGAGCAGTACTTC. It is translated as CASSRRPTYEQYF.